There are many counts of the clone carrying this T cell receptor (beta chain). No antigen is known for it. The CDR3 is 13 amino acids. Germline CDR1 is MDHEN and CDR2 is SYDVKM. Between the trimmed V and J ends, which lost 3 bases and 6 bases, there was a span of 11 bases. The sample originates from a study of regulatory T cells in long-lasting Graves disease. Study context: Graves' patients diagnosed newly had used antithyroid drugs under 3 months. Study-wide points: Repertoires from persistent disease leaned toward TRBV28, TRBJ1-2 and TRBJ2-5. Patients whose Graves' disease persisted exhibited lower TCR diversity than those newly diagnosed.

Specified time point: newly diagnosed GD, antithyroid drugs for less than 3 months. RNA from PBMCs was the source of the TCR library. By American Thyroid Association guidelines, Graves' disease was diagnosed in the cohort. Building of the TCR beta libraries involved iRepertoire HTBI primers and Arm-PCR of CDR3 regions. TCRdb re-derived calls from the multiplex PCR reads in MiXCR, one entry per CDR3 protein. The repertoire holds fewer than 400,000 distinct CDR3 sequences, with under 20% as singletons. This receptor was obtained from a female donor with Graves disease. The starting material was peripheral blood mononuclear cells (PBMCs), obtained at new diagnosis, from a patient treated with antithyroid drugs. This sequence joins TRBV28 and TRBJ1-2, with D unclear. CDR3: CASSFEGGNGYTF. The CDR3 DNA is TGTGCCAGCAGTTTTGAGGGCGGGAATGGCTACACCTTC.